The 26 T cell receptor beta chains below were found in one sample sequenced in a study of technical replicates of blood from several donors. The assay was immunoSEQ multiplex PCR, and TCRdb's table has in-frame clones only and misses some. Of 80,000 or so clones detected, approximately 94% appear once; the ten largest clones hold 0.36%. The sequenced material came from T cells isolated from PBMCs. These receptors came from a human donor in good health.

This rearrangement joins TRBV4-1 to TRBJ2-2; D ambiguous. CDR1 MGHRA and CDR2 YSYEKL come from the germline V gene. The CDR3 loop spans 16 amino acids. V dropped 0 bases and J dropped 4 bases, with 12 bases sitting between them. This CDR3 reads CASSQDRERLTGELFF. The CDR3 nucleotides are TGCGCCAGCAGCCAAGATCGAGAGAGACTCACCGGGGAGCTGTTTTTT.

J is TRBJ2-7 and V is TRBV7-9, with TRBD2 matching over 7 bases. The CDR3 totals 16 residues. V was pared by 5 bases and J by 0 bases, with 10 bases of the junction left unmatched. Germline CDR1 SEHNR, CDR2 FQNEAQ (reference sequence). The CDR3 DNA reads TGTGCCAGCAGCACCTCCGGGAGGACCATCTCCTACGAGCAGTACTTC. Translated, it gives CASSTSGRTISYEQYF.

V is TRBV30 and J is TRBJ2-7; D is perhaps TRBD1 (6 bases). The CDR3 is 14 residues long. CDR1 and CDR2 from the germline V gene are GTSNPN and SVGIG (reference sequence). Trimming pared 3 bases from V and 3 bases from J, leaving 15 bases between. This CDR3 is CAWRALQGIYEQYF. The CDR3 DNA follows: TGTGCCTGGAGAGCGCTACAGGGAATCTACGAGCAGTACTTC.

The V gene is TRBV7-2, the J gene TRBJ2-7; weak D call: TRBD2 (6 bases). This CDR3 is built from 16 residues. CDR1 SGHTA and CDR2 FQGNSA come from the germline V gene. The V end was cut by 1 base, the J end by 1 base, with 14 bases between. The CDR3 DNA reads as TGTGCCAGCAGCTTAGTTAGACTAGTCGTATCCTACGAGCAGTACTTC. Translated, it gives CASSLVRLVVSYEQYF.

The chain joins TRBV11-2 to TRBJ2-3, with 7 bases identical to TRBD2. CDR3 length: 14 amino acids. Trimming cost V 3 bases and J 2 bases; bases outside gene matches: 2. The germline gives CDR1 SGHAT, CDR2 FQNNGV. The CDR3 reads CASSLAGDTDTQYF. CDR3 DNA: TGTGCCAGCAGCTTGGCGGGAGACACAGATACGCAGTATTTT.

This chain links TRBV9 with TRBJ2-1; D is uncertain. The CDR3 runs to 16 residues. CDR1 and CDR2 from the germline V gene are SGDLS and YYNGEE. Trimming cost V 0 bases and J 0 bases, with 10 bases left between them. CDR3 nucleotide sequence: TGTGCCAGCAGCGTAGACGCGGTCCGCTCCTACAATGAGCAGTTCTTC. It encodes CASSVDAVRSYNEQFF.

This chain links TRBV4-1 with TRBJ2-3, with 9 nucleotides matching TRBD1. Germline loops: CDR1 MGHRA, CDR2 YSYEKL. This CDR3 has 15 residues. The V and J ends lost 3 bases and 5 bases, in that order; junction bases with no gene match: 6. The CDR3 loop reads CASSHLQGAEDTQYF. DNA for the CDR3: TGCGCCAGCAGCCACCTACAGGGGGCGGAAGATACGCAGTATTTT.

This clone was observed a single time. V usage is TRBV28 and J usage is TRBJ1-5; D not resolved. V lost 3 bases, J lost 3 bases, and 12 bases lay in between. The germline V gene encodes CDR1 MDHEN and CDR2 SYDVKM. The CDR3 is 15 amino acids. CDR3 loop: CASSFEAANNQPQHF. As DNA, the CDR3 is TGTGCCAGCAGTTTTGAGGCAGCGAACAATCAGCCCCAGCATTTT.

The chain couples TRBV1 to TRBJ1-3. TRBV1 is shown as a pseudogene. This CDR3 has 15 amino acids. CDR3 protein: CTSSPAGLDGNTIYF. The CDR3 nucleotides read TGCACCAGCAGCCCGGCGGGCCTTGATGGAAACACCATATATTTT.

The V call is TRBV4-3, the J call TRBJ2-3; D might be TRBD1 (5 bases). This CDR3 has 15 amino acids. Germline CDR1 reads LGHNA; CDR2 reads YSLEER. Between the trimmed V and J ends, which lost 0 bases and 4 bases, there was a span of 11 bases. CDR3 sequence: CASSQDLGRADTQYF. The CDR3 DNA sequence: TGCGCCAGCAGCCAAGATCTTGGCAGGGCAGATACGCAGTATTTT.

The J gene is TRBJ2-7, the V gene TRBV2; perhaps TRBD1 as D (7 bases). The CDR3 consists of 14 residues. With 7 bases removed from V and 0 bases from J, the gap between germline ends came to 13 bases. Per the germline V gene, CDR1 is SNHLY and CDR2 is FYNNEI. CDR3: CASKQGGFSYEQYF. The DNA of the CDR3 is TGTGCCAGCAAGCAGGGGGGCTTCTCCTACGAGCAGTACTTC.

The chain links TRBV6-5 to TRBJ2-1; D is uncertain. Trimming pared 11 bases from V and 0 bases from J, leaving 8 bases between. Germline V CDR1 and CDR2: MNHEY, SVGAGI. This CDR3 region has 12 residues. The CDR3 nucleotides read TGTGCCGTCCTAGTCTCCTACAATGAGCAGTTCTTC. It is translated as CAVLVSYNEQFF.

This chain connects TRBV30 to TRBJ1-2, with 10 nucleotides matching TRBD1. This CDR3 has 11 amino acids. Germline assignment: CDR1 GTSNPN and CDR2 SVGIG (reference sequence). The V segment lost 5 bases and the J segment 6 bases; nucleotides outside the gene matches: 0. CDR3: CAWDRGHGYTF. The DNA for the CDR3 is TGTGCCTGGGACAGGGGGCATGGCTACACCTTC.

This CDR3 reads CASSQSLAGDLREQYF. The CDR3 region has the DNA TGCGCCAGCAGCCAGTCGCTAGCGGGGGACCTTCGGGAGCAGTACTTC. The chain joins TRBV4-1 to TRBJ2-7; 10 nucleotides line up with TRBD2. CDR3 length: 16 residues. Looked up from germline, CDR1 is MGHRA and CDR2 is YSYEKL. With 3 bases clipped from V and 7 bases from J, the junction kept 12 bases outside the gene matches.

J is TRBJ2-5 and V is TRBV14; 8 nucleotides align to TRBD2. V gave up 6 bases and J gave up 5 bases; unmatched junction bases: 8. The CDR3 is 14 residues long. Germline CDR1 and CDR2: SGHDN and FVKESK. CDR3 nucleotide sequence: TGTGCCAGCAGTGCTGCGGGGGGATGGGAGACCCAGTACTTC. Translating it yields CASSAAGGWETQYF.

V gene TRBV30 combines with J gene TRBJ1-2; TRBD1 matches at 7 bases. Germline V CDR1 and CDR2: GTSNPN, SVGIG (reference sequence). V shed 2 bases and J 3 bases; nucleotides not matched to a gene: 6. The CDR3 totals 14 residues. The DNA of the CDR3 is TGTGCCTGGAGTCTCTTAGGGGGCCACTATGGCTACACCTTC. It encodes CAWSLLGGHYGYTF.

DNA for the CDR3: TGTGCCAGCAGCTTATCCAGGGCGAATGAAAAACTGTTTTTT. It specifies CASSLSRANEKLFF. The chain uses TRBV7-2 and TRBJ1-4; D is perhaps TRBD1 (5 bases). The germline gives CDR1 SGHTA, CDR2 FQGNSA. The ends were cut back, 2 bases at V and 5 bases at J, with 9 bases in the middle. The CDR3 spans 14 residues.

The genes are TRBV5-4 and TRBJ2-7; 9 bases agree with TRBD2. This CDR3 is built from 17 residues. In germline, CDR1 is SGHNT, CDR2 YYREEE (reference sequence). Trimming cost V 4 bases and J 0 bases; bases outside gene matches: 11. The CDR3 region has the DNA TGTGCCAGCAGCGCGGGAGTCCTAGCGGGAAACTCCTACGAGCAGTACTTC. Translating gives CASSAGVLAGNSYEQYF.

The J gene is TRBJ1-4, the V gene TRBV6-1; perhaps TRBD1 as D (6 bases). The V end was cut by 5 bases, the J end by 5 bases, with 15 bases between. This CDR3 spans 15 amino acids. Germline V gives CDR1 MNHNS, CDR2 SASEGT. The CDR3 spells CASSPTQGYNEKLFF. The CDR3 coding sequence is TGTGCCAGCAGTCCTACACAGGGATACAATGAAAAACTGTTTTTT.

The V and J genes are TRBV9 and TRBJ1-2; D is unresolved. Germline V lookup: CDR1 SGDLS, CDR2 YYNGEE. V was cut by 0 bases and J by 4 bases, with 10 bases left in between. CDR3 length equals 14 residues. CDR3 protein: CASSVDFRSYGYTF. The CDR3 DNA reads TGTGCCAGCAGCGTAGATTTCCGGAGCTATGGCTACACCTTC.

The chain carries TRBV28 and TRBJ1-5; D remains ambiguous. V shed 8 bases and J shed 0 bases, with 11 bases lying between them. The CDR3 consists of 14 residues. The germline V gene has CDR1 MDHEN and CDR2 SYDVKM. The CDR3 here is CASDSEYSNQPQHF. In DNA, the CDR3 is TGTGCCAGCGACTCCGAGTATAGCAATCAGCCCCAGCATTTT.

This chain joins TRBV29-1 and TRBJ1-1; the match to TRBD1 covers 9 bases. There are 14 residues in the CDR3. CDR1 and CDR2 (germline): SQVTM, ANQGSEA. V gave up 6 bases and J gave up 7 bases; unmatched junction bases: 12. CDR3 DNA: TGCAGCGTCGCAGGTAGGACAGGGGTGATTGAAGCTTTCTTT. This sequence encodes CSVAGRTGVIEAFF.

The CDR3 DNA is TGTGCCAGCAGCCAAGATCTACTAGCCCTACAGAATGAGCAGTTCTTC. Translated: CASSQDLLALQNEQFF. The chain has TRBV14 and TRBJ2-1; D possibly corresponds to TRBD2 (6 bases). Germline V gene data show CDR1 as SGHDN and CDR2 as FVKESK. This CDR3 is built from 16 residues. V was pared by 0 bases and J by 7 bases, with 16 bases between.

V is TRBV4-3 and J is TRBJ1-1; D is unresolved. Between the trimmed V and J ends, which lost 4 bases and 1 base, there was a span of 16 bases. CDR3 length equals 16 residues. The V gene's germline CDR1 is LGHNA and CDR2 YSLEER. In DNA form, the CDR3 reads TGCGCCAGCAGCCTCCTTCAAAGCCGGGAGAACACTGAAGCTTTCTTT. This translates into CASSLLQSRENTEAFF.

The CDR3 reads CASSLRLLSYEQYF. CDR3 DNA sequence: TGTGCCAGCAGCCTCAGACTTCTTTCCTACGAGCAGTACTTC. This rearrangement joins TRBV7-2 to TRBJ2-7; D call uncertain. V shed 5 bases and J shed 1 base, with 12 bases lying between them. Germline values: CDR1 SGHTA, CDR2 FQGNSA. The CDR3 length is 14 residues.

This chain uses TRBV15 with TRBJ1-4; maybe TRBD1 (5 bases). Per germline, CDR1 LNHNV and CDR2 YYDKDF (reference sequence). The length of the CDR3 is 15 residues. Trimming removed 5 bases from V and 6 bases from J, with 16 bases in between. CDR3 loop: CATSAEPRAYEKLFF. The CDR3 nucleotides are TGTGCCACCAGCGCCGAGCCCAGGGCCTATGAAAAACTGTTTTTT.